This T cell receptor beta chain was retrieved from a study of Tregs in tolerant kidney transplant recipients. This CDR3 is 16 amino acids long. CDR1 and CDR2 (germline): SGHVS, FQNEAQ. The V gene lost 3 bases and the J gene lost 5 bases, with 18 bases spanning the gap. Thawed PBMCs were FACS-sorted into unstimulated CD4+CD25+CD127- regulatory T cells, CD4+CD25- non-regulatory cells, CD4 and CD8 cells. Clones were read by immunoSEQ multiplex PCR, and TCRdb kept only the in-frame ones, dropping some. Found here are over 60,000 clones, 80% to 85% of them singletons; the top ten hold around 4.5%. Sample: CD4+ T cells from blood. This clonotype originated in a human donor in good health. The V call is TRBV7-8, the J call TRBJ2-3; D possibly corresponds to TRBD1 (6 bases). CDR3 in amino acids: CASSFQAGQNGDTQYF. In DNA, the CDR3 is TGTGCCAGCAGCTTTCAGGCAGGACAGAACGGAGATACGCAGTATTTT.